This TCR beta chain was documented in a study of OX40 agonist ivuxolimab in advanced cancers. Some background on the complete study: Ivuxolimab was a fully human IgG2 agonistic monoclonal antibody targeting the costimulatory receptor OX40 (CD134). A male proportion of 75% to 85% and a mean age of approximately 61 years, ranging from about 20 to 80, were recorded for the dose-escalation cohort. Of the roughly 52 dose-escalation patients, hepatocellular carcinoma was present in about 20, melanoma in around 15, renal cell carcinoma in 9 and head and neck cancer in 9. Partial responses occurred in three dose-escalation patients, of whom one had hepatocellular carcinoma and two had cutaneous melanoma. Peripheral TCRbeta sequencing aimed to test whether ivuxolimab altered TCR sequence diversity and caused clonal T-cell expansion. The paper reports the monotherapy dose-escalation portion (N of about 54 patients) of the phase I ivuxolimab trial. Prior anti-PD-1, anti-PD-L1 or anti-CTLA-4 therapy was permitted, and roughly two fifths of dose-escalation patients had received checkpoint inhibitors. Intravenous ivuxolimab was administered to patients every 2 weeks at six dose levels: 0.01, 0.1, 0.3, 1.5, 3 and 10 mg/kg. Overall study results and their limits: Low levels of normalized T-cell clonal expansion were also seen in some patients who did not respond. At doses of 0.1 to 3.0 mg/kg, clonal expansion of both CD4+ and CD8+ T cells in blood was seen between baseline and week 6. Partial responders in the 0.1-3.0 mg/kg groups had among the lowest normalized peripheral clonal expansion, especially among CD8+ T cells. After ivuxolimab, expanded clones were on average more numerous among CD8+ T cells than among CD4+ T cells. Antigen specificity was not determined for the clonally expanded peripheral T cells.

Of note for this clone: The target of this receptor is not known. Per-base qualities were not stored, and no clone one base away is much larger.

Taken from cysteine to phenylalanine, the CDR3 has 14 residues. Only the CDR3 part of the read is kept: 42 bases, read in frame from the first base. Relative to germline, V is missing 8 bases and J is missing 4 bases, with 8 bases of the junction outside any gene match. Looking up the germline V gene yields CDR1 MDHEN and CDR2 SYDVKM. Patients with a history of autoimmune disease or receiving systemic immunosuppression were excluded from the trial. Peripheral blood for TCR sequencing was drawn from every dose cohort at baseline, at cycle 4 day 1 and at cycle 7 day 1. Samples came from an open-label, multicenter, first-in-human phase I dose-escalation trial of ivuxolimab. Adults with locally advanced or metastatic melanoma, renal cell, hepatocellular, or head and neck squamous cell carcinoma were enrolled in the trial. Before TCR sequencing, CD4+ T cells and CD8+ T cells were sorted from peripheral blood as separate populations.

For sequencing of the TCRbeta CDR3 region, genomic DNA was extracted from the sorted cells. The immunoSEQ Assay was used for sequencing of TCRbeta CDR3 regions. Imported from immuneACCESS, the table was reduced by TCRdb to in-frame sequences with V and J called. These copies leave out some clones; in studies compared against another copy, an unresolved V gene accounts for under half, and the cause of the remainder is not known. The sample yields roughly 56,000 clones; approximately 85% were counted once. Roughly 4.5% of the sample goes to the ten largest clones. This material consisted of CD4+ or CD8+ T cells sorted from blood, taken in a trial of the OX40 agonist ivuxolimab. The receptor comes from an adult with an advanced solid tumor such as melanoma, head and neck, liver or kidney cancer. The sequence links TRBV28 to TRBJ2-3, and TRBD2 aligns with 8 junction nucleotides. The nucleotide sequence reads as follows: TGTGCCAGCGCGGGGGGAAATTCCGCAGATACGCAGTATTTT. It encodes CASAGGNSADTQYF.